Below are 3 T cell receptor beta chains sequenced from a single sample in a study of blood T cell repertoires in COVID-19 (dated by TCRdb to the early 2020s). The library was prepared using the immunoSEQ multiplex PCR assay. Not all clones reach the TCRdb copy of this immuneACCESS table, which keeps in-frame sequences only. Checked studies attribute under half of the gap to unresolved V genes and leave the rest unexplained. This sample has under 400,000 clones in its table, and 87% of those were observed once. Around 1.9% of the sample rests with the top ten. The sample taken for sequencing was PBMCs or T cells enriched from blood (not recorded which). These receptors came from a man in his forties in a cohort exposed to, infected with or recovered from COVID-19 (not recorded which).

The chain is built from TRBV18 and TRBJ1-1; 7 bases agree with TRBD1. CDR1 is KGHSH and CDR2 is LQKENI in the germline V gene. J gave up 7 bases and V 3 bases, and 5 bases lay outside the gene matches. This CDR3 is 13 amino acids long. The CDR3 DNA is TGTGCCAGCTCACCCGAGGGGGCGATTGAAGCTTTCTTT. It translates to CASSPEGAIEAFF.

This chain uses TRBV4-1 with TRBJ2-7; TRBD2 is a possible D gene (6 bases). The V and J ends lost 5 bases and 2 bases respectively, with 19 bases between them. The CDR3 is 16 amino acids. Germline CDR1 is MGHRA and CDR2 is YSYEKL. CDR3 bases: TGCGCCAGCAGCGTTTCGGAGGGGACGGCGACCTACGAGCAGTACTTC. The encoded protein is CASSVSEGTATYEQYF.

The chain is built from TRBV7-9 and TRBJ1-4, with 9 bases fitting TRBD1. The CDR3 has 15 residues. V trimming: 2 bases; J trimming: 5 bases; junction bases outside the gene matches: 3. The germline CDR1 and CDR2 sequences are SEHNR and FQNEAQ (reference sequence). The CDR3 reads CASSLSGQGNEKLFF. CDR3 in DNA: TGTGCCAGCAGCTTATCCGGACAGGGGAATGAAAAACTGTTTTTT. The whole variable domain, filled in from reference TRBV7-9 and TRBJ1-4, reads DTGVSQNPRHKITKRGQNVTFRCDPISEHNRLYWYRQTLGQGPEFLTYFQNEAQLEKSRLLSDRFSAERPKGSFSTLEIQRTEQGDSAMYLCASSLSGQGNEKLFFGSGTQLSVL.